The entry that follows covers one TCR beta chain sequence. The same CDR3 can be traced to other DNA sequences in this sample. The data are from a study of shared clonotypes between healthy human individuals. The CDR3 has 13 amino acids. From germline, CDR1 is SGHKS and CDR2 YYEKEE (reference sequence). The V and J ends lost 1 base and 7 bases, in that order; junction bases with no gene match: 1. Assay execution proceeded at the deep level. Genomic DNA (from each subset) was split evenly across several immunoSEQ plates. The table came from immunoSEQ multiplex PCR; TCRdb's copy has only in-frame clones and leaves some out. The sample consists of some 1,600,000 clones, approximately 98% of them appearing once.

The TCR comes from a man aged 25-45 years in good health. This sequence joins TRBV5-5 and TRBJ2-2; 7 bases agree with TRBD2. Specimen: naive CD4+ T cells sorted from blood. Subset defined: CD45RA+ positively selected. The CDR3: CASSLSGIGELFF. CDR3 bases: TGTGCCAGCAGCTTGAGCGGGATCGGGGAGCTGTTTTTT.